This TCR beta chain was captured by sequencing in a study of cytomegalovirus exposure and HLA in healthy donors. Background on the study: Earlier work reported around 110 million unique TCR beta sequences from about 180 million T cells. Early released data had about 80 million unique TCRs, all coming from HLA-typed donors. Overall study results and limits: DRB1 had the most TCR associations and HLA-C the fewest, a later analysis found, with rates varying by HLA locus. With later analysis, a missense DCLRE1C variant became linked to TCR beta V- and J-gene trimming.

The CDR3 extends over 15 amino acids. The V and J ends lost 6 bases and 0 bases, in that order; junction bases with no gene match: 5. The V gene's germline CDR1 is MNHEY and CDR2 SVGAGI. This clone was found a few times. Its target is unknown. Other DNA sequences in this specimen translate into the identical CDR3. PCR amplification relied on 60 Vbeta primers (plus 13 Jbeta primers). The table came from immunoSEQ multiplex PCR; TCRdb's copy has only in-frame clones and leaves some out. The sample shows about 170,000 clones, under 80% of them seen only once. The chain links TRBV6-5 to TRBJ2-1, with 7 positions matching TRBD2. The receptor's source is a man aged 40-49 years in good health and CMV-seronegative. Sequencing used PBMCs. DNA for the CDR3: TGTGCCAGCAGACCTACTAGCGCCTCCTACAATGAGCAGTTCTTC. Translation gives CASRPTSASYNEQFF.